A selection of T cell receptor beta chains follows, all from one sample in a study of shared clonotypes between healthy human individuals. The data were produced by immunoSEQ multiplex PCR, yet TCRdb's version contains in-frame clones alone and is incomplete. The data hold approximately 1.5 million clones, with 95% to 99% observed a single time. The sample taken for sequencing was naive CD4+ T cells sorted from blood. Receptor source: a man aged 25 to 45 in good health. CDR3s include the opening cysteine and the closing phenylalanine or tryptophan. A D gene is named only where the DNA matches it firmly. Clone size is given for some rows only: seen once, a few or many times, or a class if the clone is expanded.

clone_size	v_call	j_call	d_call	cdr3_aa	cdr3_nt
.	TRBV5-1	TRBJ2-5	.	CASSDNPIVGETQYF	TGCGCCAGCAGCGACAACCCGATAGTCGGGGAGACCCAGTACTTC
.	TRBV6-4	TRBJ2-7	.	CASSRHLQRGLSYEQYF	TGTGCCAGCAGCAGGCATCTTCAAAGGGGGTTATCCTACGAGCAGTACTTC
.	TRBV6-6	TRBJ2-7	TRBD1	CASSYVQGASYEQYF	TGTGCCAGCAGTTACGTTCAGGGGGCCTCCTACGAGCAGTACTTC
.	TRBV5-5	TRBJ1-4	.	CASSLPDREKLFF	TGTGCCAGCAGCTTGCCAGACCGAGAAAAACTGTTTTTT
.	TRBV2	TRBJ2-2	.	CASSAGGELFF	TGTGCCAGCAGTGCTGGCGGGGAGCTGTTTTTT
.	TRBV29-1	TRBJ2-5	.	CSVVRDRSLDETQYF	TGCAGCGTTGTTCGAGACCGCTCCCTTGATGAGACCCAGTACTTC
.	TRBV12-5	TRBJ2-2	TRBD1	CASGLGQGPGELFF	TGTGCTAGTGGTTTAGGACAGGGACCCGGGGAGCTGTTTTTT
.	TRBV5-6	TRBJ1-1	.	CASSLFGDRTEAFF	TGTGCCAGCAGCTTGTTCGGGGATCGTACTGAAGCTTTCTTT
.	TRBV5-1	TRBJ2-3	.	CASSLGSGRDTQYF	TGCGCCAGCAGCTTGGGAAGCGGAAGAGATACGCAGTATTTT
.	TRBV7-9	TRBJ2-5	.	CASSLLGAGATRETQYF	TGTGCCAGCAGCCTCTTAGGGGCAGGGGCCACGAGAGAGACCCAGTACTTC
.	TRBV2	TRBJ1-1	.	CASSGPGPRSTEAFF	TGTGCCAGCAGTGGTCCGGGGCCCAGGAGCACTGAAGCTTTCTTT
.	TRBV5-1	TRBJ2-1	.	CASSLGRHNEQFF	TGCGCCAGCAGCTTGGGGCGCCACAATGAGCAGTTCTTC
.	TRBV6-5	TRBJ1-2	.	CASSTGSVYGYTF	TGTGCCAGCAGTACAGGGTCGGTCTATGGCTACACCTTC
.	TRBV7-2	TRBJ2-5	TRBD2	CASSLRLAAPQYF	TGTGCCAGCAGCTTAAGACTAGCGGCCCCCCAGTACTTC
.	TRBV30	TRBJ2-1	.	CAWSPQGGASYNEQFF	TGTGCCTGGAGTCCCCAGGGGGGTGCCTCCTACAATGAGCAGTTCTTC
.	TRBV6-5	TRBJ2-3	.	CASSYRPGPVADTQYF	TGTGCCAGCAGTTATCGCCCGGGACCTGTGGCAGATACGCAGTATTTT
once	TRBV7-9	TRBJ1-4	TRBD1	CASSLQGARPNEKLFF	TGTGCCAGCAGCTTACAGGGGGCGAGGCCTAATGAAAAACTGTTTTTT
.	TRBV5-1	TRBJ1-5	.	CASSLRVGQPQHF	TGCGCCAGCAGCTTGCGGGTTGGGCAGCCCCAGCATTTT
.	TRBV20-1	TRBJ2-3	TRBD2	CQAGETDTQYF	TGCCAAGCGGGAGAGACAGATACGCAGTATTTT
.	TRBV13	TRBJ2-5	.	CASSWREGGTQYF	TGTGCCAGCAGCTGGAGAGAGGGGGGGACCCAGTACTTC
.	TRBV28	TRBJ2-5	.	CASSLGSGAATQYF	TGTGCCAGCAGTTTAGGTAGCGGAGCCGCGACCCAGTACTTC
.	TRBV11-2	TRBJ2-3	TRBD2	CASSYGTSGSADTQYF	TGTGCCAGCAGCTACGGGACTAGCGGGAGCGCAGATACGCAGTATTTT
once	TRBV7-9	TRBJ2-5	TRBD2	CASSRGLAGAQYF	TGTGCCAGCAGCCGCGGACTAGCGGGAGCCCAGTACTTC
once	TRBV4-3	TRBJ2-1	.	CASSQERGLEQFF	TGCGCCAGCAGCCAAGAACGAGGTCTTGAGCAGTTCTTC
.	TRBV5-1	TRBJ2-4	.	CASSLGHLGVDKNIQYF	TGCGCCAGCAGTTTGGGACACCTCGGTGTGGACAAAAACATTCAGTACTTC
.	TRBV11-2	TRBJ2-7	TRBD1	CASSPSHGTGVYEQYF	TGTGCCAGCAGCCCCTCGCACGGGACAGGGGTCTACGAGCAGTACTTC
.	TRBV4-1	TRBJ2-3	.	CASSQAGDTQYF	TGCGCCAGCAGCCAGGCCGGAGATACGCAGTATTTT
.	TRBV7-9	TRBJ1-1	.	CASSPRGGNTEAFF	TGTGCCAGCAGCCCTAGGGGAGGGAACACTGAAGCTTTCTTT
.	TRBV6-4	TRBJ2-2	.	CASRRDGPGELFF	TGTGCCAGCCGCCGGGACGGACCCGGGGAGCTGTTTTTT
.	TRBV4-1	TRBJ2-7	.	CASSPRMLPYEQYF	TGCGCCAGCAGCCCCAGGATGCTCCCCTACGAGCAGTACTTC
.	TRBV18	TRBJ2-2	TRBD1	CASCYRGNTGELFF	TGTGCCAGCTGCTACAGGGGGAACACCGGGGAGCTGTTTTTT
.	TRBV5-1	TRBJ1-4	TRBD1	CASSLIKDRVSENPNEKLFF	TGCGCCAGCAGCTTGATAAAAGACAGGGTATCAGAGAACCCTAATGAAAAACTGTTTTTT
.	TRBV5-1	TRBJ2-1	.	CASSDQGSPNEQFF	TGCGCCAGCAGCGATCAAGGAAGTCCTAATGAGCAGTTCTTC
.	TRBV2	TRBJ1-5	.	CASRARVSDQPQHF	TGTGCCAGTCGAGCGAGGGTGTCGGATCAGCCCCAGCATTTT
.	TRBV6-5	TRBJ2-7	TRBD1	CASRGTGFYEQYF	TGTGCCAGCAGGGGGACAGGGTTCTACGAGCAGTACTTC
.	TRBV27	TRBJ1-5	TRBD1	CASSLTGAGNQPQHF	TGTGCCAGCAGTTTAACAGGGGCAGGCAATCAGCCCCAGCATTTT
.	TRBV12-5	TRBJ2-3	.	CASGLVGQGTDTQYF	TGTGCTAGTGGTTTGGTAGGCCAGGGGACAGATACGCAGTATTTT
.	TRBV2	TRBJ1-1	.	CASQLMAEAFF	TGTGCCAGCCAGTTAATGGCTGAAGCTTTCTTT
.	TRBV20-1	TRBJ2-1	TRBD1	CSARADRDQFF	TGCAGTGCTAGGGCAGACAGGGATCAGTTCTTC
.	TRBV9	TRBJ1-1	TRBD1	CASSVGVRGTEAFF	TGTGCCAGCAGCGTAGGAGTCAGGGGGACTGAAGCTTTCTTT
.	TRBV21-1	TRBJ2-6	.	CASSTRRDRDYSGANVLTF	TGTGCCAGCAGCACACGTAGGGACAGGGATTACTCTGGGGCCAACGTCTTGACTTTC
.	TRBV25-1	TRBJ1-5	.	CASSEYLGGPQHF	TGTGCCAGCAGTGAATACCTGGGGGGGCCCCAGCATTTT
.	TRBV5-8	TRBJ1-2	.	CASSITRIQGYGYTF	TGTGCCAGCAGCATAACCCGGATACAGGGCTATGGCTACACCTTC
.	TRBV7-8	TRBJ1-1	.	CASSSPMGLMNTEAFF	TGTGCCAGCAGTTCGCCCATGGGCCTTATGAACACTGAAGCTTTCTTT
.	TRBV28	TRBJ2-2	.	CASRSPGGGELFF	TGTGCCAGCAGGTCACCCGGAGGCGGGGAGCTGTTTTTT
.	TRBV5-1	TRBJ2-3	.	CASSLPTDTQYF	TGCGCCAGCAGCTTGCCTACAGATACGCAGTATTTT